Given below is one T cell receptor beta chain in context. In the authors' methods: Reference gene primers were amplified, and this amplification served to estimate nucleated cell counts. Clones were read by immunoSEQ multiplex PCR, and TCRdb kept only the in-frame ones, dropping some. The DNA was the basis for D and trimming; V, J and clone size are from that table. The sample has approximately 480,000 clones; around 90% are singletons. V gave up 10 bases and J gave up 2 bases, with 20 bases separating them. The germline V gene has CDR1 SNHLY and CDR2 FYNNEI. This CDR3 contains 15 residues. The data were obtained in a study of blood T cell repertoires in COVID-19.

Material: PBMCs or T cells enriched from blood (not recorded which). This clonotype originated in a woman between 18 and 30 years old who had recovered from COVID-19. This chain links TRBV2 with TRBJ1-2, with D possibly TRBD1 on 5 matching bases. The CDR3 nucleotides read TGTGCCACCCAGTGGGGCGGGGGGGTGAACTATGGCTACACCTTC. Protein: CATQWGGGVNYGYTF.